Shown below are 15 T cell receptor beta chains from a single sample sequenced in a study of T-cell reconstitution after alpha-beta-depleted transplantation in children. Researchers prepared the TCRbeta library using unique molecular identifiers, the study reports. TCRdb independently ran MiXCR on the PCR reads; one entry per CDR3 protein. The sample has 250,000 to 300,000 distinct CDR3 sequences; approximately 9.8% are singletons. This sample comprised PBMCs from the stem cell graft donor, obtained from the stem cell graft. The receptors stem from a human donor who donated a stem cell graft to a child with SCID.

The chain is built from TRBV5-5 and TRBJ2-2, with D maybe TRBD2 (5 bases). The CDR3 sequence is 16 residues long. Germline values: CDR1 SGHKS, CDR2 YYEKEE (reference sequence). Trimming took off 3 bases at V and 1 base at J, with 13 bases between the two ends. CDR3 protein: CASSWRSQLNTGELFF. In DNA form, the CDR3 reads TGTGCCAGCAGCTGGAGGTCCCAGTTGAACACCGGGGAGCTGTTTTTT.

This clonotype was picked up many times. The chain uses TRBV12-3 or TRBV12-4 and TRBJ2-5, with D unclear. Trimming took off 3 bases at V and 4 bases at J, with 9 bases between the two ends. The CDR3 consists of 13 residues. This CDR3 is CASSFSLGETQYF. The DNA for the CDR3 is TGTGCCAGCAGTTTCTCTTTGGGAGAGACCCAGTACTTC.

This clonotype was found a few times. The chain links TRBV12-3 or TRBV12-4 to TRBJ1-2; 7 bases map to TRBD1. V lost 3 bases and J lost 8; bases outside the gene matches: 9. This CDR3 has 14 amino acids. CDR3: CASSFGTGVVGYTF. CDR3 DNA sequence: TGTGCCAGCAGTTTTGGAACAGGGGTGGTAGGCTACACCTTC.

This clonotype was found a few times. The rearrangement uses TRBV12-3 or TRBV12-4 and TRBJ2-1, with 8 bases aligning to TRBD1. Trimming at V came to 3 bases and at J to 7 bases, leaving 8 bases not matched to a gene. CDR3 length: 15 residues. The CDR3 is CASSFSGQVINEQFF. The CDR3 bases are TGTGCCAGCAGTTTTTCGGGACAGGTAATTAATGAGCAGTTCTTC.

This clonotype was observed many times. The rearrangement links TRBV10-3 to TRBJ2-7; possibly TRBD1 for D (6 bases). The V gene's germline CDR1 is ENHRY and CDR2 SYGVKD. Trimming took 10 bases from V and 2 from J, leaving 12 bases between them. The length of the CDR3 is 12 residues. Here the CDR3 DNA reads TGTGCCACGAACCAGGGGACCTACGAGCAGTACTTC. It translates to CATNQGTYEQYF.

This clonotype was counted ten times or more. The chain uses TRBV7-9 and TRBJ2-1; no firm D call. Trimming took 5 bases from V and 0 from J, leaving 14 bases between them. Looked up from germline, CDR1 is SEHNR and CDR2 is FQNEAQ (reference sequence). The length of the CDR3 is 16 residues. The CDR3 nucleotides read TGTGCCAGCAGCACCACATCAGACACCTCCTACAATGAGCAGTTCTTC. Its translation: CASSTTSDTSYNEQFF.

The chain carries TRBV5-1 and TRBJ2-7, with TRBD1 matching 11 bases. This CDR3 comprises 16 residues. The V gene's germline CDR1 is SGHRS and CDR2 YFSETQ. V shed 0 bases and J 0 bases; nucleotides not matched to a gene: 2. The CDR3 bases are TGCGCCAGCAGCTTGGAGGGACAGGGGGGCTCCTACGAGCAGTACTTC. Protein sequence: CASSLEGQGGSYEQYF.

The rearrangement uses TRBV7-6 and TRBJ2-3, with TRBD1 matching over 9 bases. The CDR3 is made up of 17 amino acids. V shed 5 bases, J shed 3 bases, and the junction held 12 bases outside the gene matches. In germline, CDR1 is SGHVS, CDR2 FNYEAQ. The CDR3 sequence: CASSRIGTGPGTDTQYF. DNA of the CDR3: TGTGCCAGCAGCCGAATCGGGACAGGGCCCGGGACAGATACGCAGTATTTT.

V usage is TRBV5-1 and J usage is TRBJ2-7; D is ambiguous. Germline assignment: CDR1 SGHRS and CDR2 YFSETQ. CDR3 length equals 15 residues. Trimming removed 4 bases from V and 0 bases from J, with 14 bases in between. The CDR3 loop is CASSQVGPSSYEQYF. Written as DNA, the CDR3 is TGCGCCAGCAGCCAAGTAGGGCCGAGCTCCTACGAGCAGTACTTC.

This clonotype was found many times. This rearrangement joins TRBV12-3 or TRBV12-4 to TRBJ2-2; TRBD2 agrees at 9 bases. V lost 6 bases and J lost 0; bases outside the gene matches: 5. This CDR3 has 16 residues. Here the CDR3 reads CASRGLAGSNTGELFF. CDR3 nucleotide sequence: TGTGCCAGCAGAGGGCTAGCGGGGTCGAACACCGGGGAGCTGTTTTTT.

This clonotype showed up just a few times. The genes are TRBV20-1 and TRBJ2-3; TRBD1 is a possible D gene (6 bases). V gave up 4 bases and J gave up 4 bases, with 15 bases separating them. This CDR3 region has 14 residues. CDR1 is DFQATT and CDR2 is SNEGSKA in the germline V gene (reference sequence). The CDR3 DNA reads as TGCAGTGCTAATTTAGAGGGGGTCGCAGATACGCAGTATTTT. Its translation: CSANLEGVADTQYF.

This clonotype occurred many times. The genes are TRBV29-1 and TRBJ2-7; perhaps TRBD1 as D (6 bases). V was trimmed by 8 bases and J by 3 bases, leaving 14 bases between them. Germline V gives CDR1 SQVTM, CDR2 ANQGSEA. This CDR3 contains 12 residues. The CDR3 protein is CSFTGPLYEQYF. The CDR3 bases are TGCAGCTTTACAGGGCCCCTCTACGAGCAGTACTTC.

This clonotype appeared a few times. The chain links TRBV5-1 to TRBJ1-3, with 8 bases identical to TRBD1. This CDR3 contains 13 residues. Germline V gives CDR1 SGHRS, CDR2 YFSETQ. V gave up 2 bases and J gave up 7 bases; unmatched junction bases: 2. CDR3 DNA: TGCGCCAGCAGCTTTCAGGGGGCGAACACCATATATTTT. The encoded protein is CASSFQGANTIYF.

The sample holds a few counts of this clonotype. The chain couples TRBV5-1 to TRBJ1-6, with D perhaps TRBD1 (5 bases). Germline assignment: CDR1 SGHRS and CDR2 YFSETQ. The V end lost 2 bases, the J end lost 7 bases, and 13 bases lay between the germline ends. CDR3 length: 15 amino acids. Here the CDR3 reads CASSFFQGTNSPLHF. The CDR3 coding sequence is TGCGCCAGCAGCTTTTTCCAGGGTACGAATTCACCCCTCCACTTT.

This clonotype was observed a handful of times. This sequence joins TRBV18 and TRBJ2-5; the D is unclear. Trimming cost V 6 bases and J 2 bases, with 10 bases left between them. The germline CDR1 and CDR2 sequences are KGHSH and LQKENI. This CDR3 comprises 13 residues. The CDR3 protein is CASSPDLQETQYF. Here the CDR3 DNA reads TGTGCCAGCTCCCCCGACTTACAAGAGACCCAGTACTTC. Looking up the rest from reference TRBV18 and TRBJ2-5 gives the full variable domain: NAGVMQNPRHLVRRRGQEARLRCSPMKGHSHVYWYRQLPEEGLKFMVYLQKENIIDESGMPKERFSAEFPKEGPSILRIQQVVRGDSAAYFCASSPDLQETQYFGPGTRLLVL.